This is a list of T cell receptor beta chains from one sample in a study of OX40 agonist ivuxolimab in advanced cancers. Sequencing used immunoSEQ multiplex PCR; TCRdb keeps in-frame clones, though not all of them. The data hold 40,000 to 55,000 clones, with around 82% observed a single time. The sample was CD4+ or CD8+ T cells sorted from blood, taken in a trial of the OX40 agonist ivuxolimab. These receptors were obtained from an adult with an advanced solid tumor such as melanoma, head and neck, liver or kidney cancer. CDR3s include the opening cysteine and the closing phenylalanine or tryptophan. D genes are given only for firm matches. Clone size is given for some rows only: seen once, a few or many times, or a class if the clone is expanded.

size	D	V	J	CDR3	DNA
-	-	TRBV4-2	TRBJ2-1	CASSQETQGHEQFF	TGTGCCAGCAGCCAAGAAACACAGGGCCATGAGCAGTTCTTC
-	-	TRBV19	TRBJ1-2	CASSTTPPGQGGYTF	TGTGCCAGTAGTACAACCCCCCCGGGCCAGGGGGGCTACACCTTC
-	-	TRBV29-1	TRBJ1-1	CSVVTPNTEAFF	TGCAGCGTCGTGACACCGAACACTGAAGCTTTCTTT
few	TRBD1	TRBV7-9	TRBJ1-3	CASRRQGGGNTIYF	TGTGCCAGCAGACGACAGGGAGGTGGAAACACCATATATTTT
-	-	TRBV28	TRBJ1-1	CASTPWGGAEAFF	TGTGCCAGCACCCCATGGGGAGGGGCCGAAGCTTTCTTT
few	-	TRBV6-5	TRBJ2-7	CASTPGRGLGYEQYF	TGTGCCAGCACTCCCGGGAGGGGGCTCGGGTACGAGCAGTACTTC
-	-	TRBV6-1	TRBJ1-2	CASSDQLYGYTF	TGTGCCAGCAGTGACCAGCTCTATGGCTACACCTTC
once	-	TRBV19	TRBJ2-5	CASSPRDSQQTQYF	TGTGCCAGTAGTCCTCGGGACTCCCAACAGACCCAGTACTTC
-	TRBD2	TRBV18	TRBJ2-2	CASSPGTRRTGELFF	TGTGCCAGCTCTCCCGGGACTAGGCGCACCGGGGAGCTGTTTTTT
-	TRBD2	TRBV11-2	TRBJ2-2	CASSSLAGGYTGELFF	TGTGCCAGCAGCTCCCTAGCGGGAGGATACACCGGGGAGCTGTTTTTT
-	TRBD1	TRBV29-1	TRBJ2-1	CSVGYRGPYNEQFF	TGCAGCGTGGGGTACAGGGGGCCATACAATGAGCAGTTCTTC
-	TRBD1	TRBV5-5	TRBJ1-5	CASSFLDRAYQPQHF	TGTGCCAGCAGCTTCTTAGACAGGGCCTATCAGCCCCAGCATTTT
-	-	TRBV11-3	TRBJ2-2	CASSLALGSKHTGELFF	TGTGCCAGCAGCTTAGCGTTGGGGTCTAAACACACCGGGGAGCTGTTTTTT
-	-	TRBV28	TRBJ1-1	CASSLRETGRAEAFF	TGTGCCAGCAGTTTAAGGGAAACAGGGCGAGCTGAAGCTTTCTTT
-	TRBD2	TRBV30	TRBJ2-3	CAWSVTSGGPITDTQYF	TGTGCCTGGAGTGTAACTAGCGGGGGGCCGATCACAGATACGCAGTATTTT
-	-	TRBV27	TRBJ2-5	CASSLREETQYF	TGTGCCAGCAGTTTAAGGGAAGAGACCCAGTACTTC
-	TRBD2	TRBV6-6	TRBJ2-7	CASSYGVAGVYEQYF	TGTGCCAGCAGTTACGGGGTAGCGGGAGTCTACGAGCAGTACTTC